A selection of T cell receptor beta chains follows, all from one sample in a study of blood T cell repertoires in COVID-19. The assay was immunoSEQ multiplex PCR, and TCRdb's table has in-frame clones only and misses some. Here the sample spans 200,000 to 250,000 clones, 70% to 90% being singletons. Sequencing was carried out using peripheral blood. The receptors come from a young woman who had recovered from COVID-19. Each CDR3 is given with its conserved first and last residue. The D gene is left open where the match is weak. Clone size is shown for a subset of rows, as once, few, many or a class of expanded clone.

v_call: TRBV6-5; cdr3_length: 16; clone_size: few; d_call: .; j_call: TRBJ2-2; cdr3_nt: TGTGCCAGCAGTTACTTCGGTGGCCCCGGGACCGGGGAGCTGTTTTTT; cdr3_aa: CASSYFGGPGTGELFF
v_call: TRBV12-3/TRBV12-4; cdr3_length: 11; clone_size: once; d_call: .; j_call: TRBJ1-2; cdr3_nt: TGTGCCAGCAGTCCCGGTGATGGCTACACCTTC; cdr3_aa: CASSPGDGYTF
v_call: TRBV5-1; cdr3_length: 15; clone_size: few; d_call: .; j_call: TRBJ1-5; cdr3_nt: TGCGCCAGCAGCGGGCGGCCGGGATTCTATCAGCCCCAGCATTTT; cdr3_aa: CASSGRPGFYQPQHF
v_call: TRBV5-6; cdr3_length: 16; clone_size: .; d_call: TRBD2; j_call: TRBJ2-3; cdr3_nt: TGTGCCAGCAGCTTTCGACTAGCGGGAAAAGCAGATACGCAGTATTTT; cdr3_aa: CASSFRLAGKADTQYF
v_call: TRBV5-4; cdr3_length: 14; clone_size: once; d_call: TRBD1; j_call: TRBJ2-1; cdr3_nt: TGTGCCAGCAGCTTCGATGCAGGGGGCTATGAGCAGTTCTTC; cdr3_aa: CASSFDAGGYEQFF
v_call: TRBV5-1; cdr3_length: 13; clone_size: few; d_call: TRBD2; j_call: TRBJ2-7; cdr3_nt: TGCGCCAGCAGACTAGCGGGAGCCGCCGAGCAGTACTTC; cdr3_aa: CASRLAGAAEQYF
v_call: TRBV5-1; cdr3_length: 14; clone_size: .; d_call: TRBD1; j_call: TRBJ1-2; cdr3_nt: TGCGCCAGCAGCTTGGATGGGACAGGATATGGCTACACCTTC; cdr3_aa: CASSLDGTGYGYTF
v_call: TRBV20-1; cdr3_length: 10; clone_size: .; d_call: .; j_call: TRBJ2-5; cdr3_nt: TGCAGTGCTGAGCACGGACACCTGAACTTC; cdr3_aa: CSAEHGHLNF
v_call: TRBV25-1; cdr3_length: 12; clone_size: .; d_call: TRBD1; j_call: TRBJ2-1; cdr3_nt: TGTGCCAGCAGTCCACAGGGGAATGAGCAGTTCTTC; cdr3_aa: CASSPQGNEQFF
v_call: TRBV27; cdr3_length: 16; clone_size: .; d_call: .; j_call: TRBJ2-5; cdr3_nt: TGTGCCAGCAGTCCAAATCCGGGACAAGTTGAAGAGACCCAGTACTTC; cdr3_aa: CASSPNPGQVEETQYF
v_call: TRBV6-1; cdr3_length: 18; clone_size: .; d_call: .; j_call: TRBJ1-3; cdr3_nt: TGTGCCAGCAGTGAAGATAGTATCTCCCTTATCTCTGGAAACACCATATATTTT; cdr3_aa: CASSEDSISLISGNTIYF
v_call: TRBV7-3; cdr3_length: 14; clone_size: .; d_call: .; j_call: TRBJ1-1; cdr3_nt: TGTGCCAGCAGCCCAAACTCCGGGAACACTGAAGCTTTCTTT; cdr3_aa: CASSPNSGNTEAFF
v_call: TRBV6-4; cdr3_length: 15; clone_size: .; d_call: TRBD1; j_call: TRBJ1-2; cdr3_nt: TGTGCCAGCAGTGACTCCGGGACAGGCGGTGGTGGCTACACCTTC; cdr3_aa: CASSDSGTGGGGYTF
v_call: TRBV4-1; cdr3_length: 14; clone_size: .; d_call: .; j_call: TRBJ1-5; cdr3_nt: TGCGCCAGCAGCCAAGGACAGGGCAATCAGCCCCAGCATTTT; cdr3_aa: CASSQGQGNQPQHF
v_call: TRBV7-2; cdr3_length: 15; clone_size: .; d_call: TRBD1; j_call: TRBJ1-2; cdr3_nt: TGTGCCAGCAGCTTCGACAGGGGAAATGGTCGTGGCTACACCTTC; cdr3_aa: CASSFDRGNGRGYTF
v_call: TRBV12-3/TRBV12-4; cdr3_length: 13; clone_size: .; d_call: .; j_call: TRBJ1-2; cdr3_nt: TGTGCCAGCAGTTTGTTGACAGGCTATGGCTACACCTTC; cdr3_aa: CASSLLTGYGYTF
v_call: TRBV5-1; cdr3_length: 15; clone_size: .; d_call: TRBD2; j_call: TRBJ2-7; cdr3_nt: TGCGCCAGCAGCTTGAAGCCTAGCGGGTCTTGGGAGCAGTACTTC; cdr3_aa: CASSLKPSGSWEQYF